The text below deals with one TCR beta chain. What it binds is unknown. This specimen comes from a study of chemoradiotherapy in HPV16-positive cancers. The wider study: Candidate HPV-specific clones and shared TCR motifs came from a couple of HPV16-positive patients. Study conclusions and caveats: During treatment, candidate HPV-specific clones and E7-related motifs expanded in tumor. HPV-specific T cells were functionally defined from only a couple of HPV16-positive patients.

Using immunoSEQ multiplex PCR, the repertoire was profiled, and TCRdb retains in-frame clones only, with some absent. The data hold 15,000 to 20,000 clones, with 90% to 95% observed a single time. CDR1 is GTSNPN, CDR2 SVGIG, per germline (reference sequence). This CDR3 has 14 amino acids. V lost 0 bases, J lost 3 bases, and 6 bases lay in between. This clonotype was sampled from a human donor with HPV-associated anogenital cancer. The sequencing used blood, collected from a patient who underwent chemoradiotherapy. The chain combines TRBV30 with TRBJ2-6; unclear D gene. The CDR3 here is CAWSVASGANVLTF. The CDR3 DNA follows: TGTGCCTGGAGTGTGGCAAGTGGGGCCAACGTCCTGACTTTC.